The clone carrying this T cell receptor (beta chain) has just a few counts. What it binds is not known. The record originates from a study of cytomegalovirus exposure and HLA in healthy donors. Study findings and constraints: The listing of 150 to 200 TCR beta chains classed them as cytomegalovirus-associated. It was reported that the classifier diagnosed cytomegalovirus status with high specificity and sensitivity in both the original and validation cohorts. Fewer N-insertions than the roughly 670-donor mean were reportedly shown by an Asian-associated ancestry cluster in a later analysis.

This CDR3 spans 17 amino acids. V lost 0 bases, J lost 0 bases, and 11 bases lay in between. The germline gives CDR1 MNHNS, CDR2 SASEGT. PCR primers comprised 60 Vbeta and 13 Jbeta primers. In the original workflow: An analysis that came later counted 80 million or so unique TCR beta chains, roughly 11 million shared. This table comes from immunoSEQ multiplex PCR, and its TCRdb copy is limited to in-frame clones, with some not included. V, J and clone size were drawn from that table, and D and trimming were deduced from the DNA. The sample lists some 160,000 clones; 81% were seen once. This chain links TRBV6-1 with TRBJ1-4, with D perhaps matching TRBD1 (5 bases). Sequenced material: PBMCs. The receptor was derived from a man between 45 and 60 years old in good health and CMV-seropositive. This chain's CDR3 is CASSEADNGSTNEKLFF. CDR3 nucleotides: TGTGCCAGCAGTGAAGCGGACAACGGATCAACTAATGAAAAACTGTTTTTT.